The entry below describes one TCR beta chain. Its antigen is unidentified. The data are from a study of OX40 agonist ivuxolimab in advanced cancers. Broader study findings: Dose levels from 0.1 to 3.0 mg/kg saw CD4+ and CD8+ blood T cells expand clonally by week 6. In general, CD8+ T cells held more expanded clones than CD4+ did, on average. It was also the case that some nonresponders had low normalized T-cell clonal expansion.

The CDR3 totals 12 residues. Trimming cost V 6 bases and J 6 bases, with 11 bases left between them. Germline V gives CDR1 ENHRY, CDR2 SYGVKD. The repertoire was sequenced with immunoSEQ multiplex PCR; TCRdb's copy has only in-frame clones and lacks some. The sample has 30,000 to 35,000 clones, over 60% seen once. The source was CD4+ or CD8+ T cells sorted from blood, collected in a trial of the OX40 agonist ivuxolimab. This clonotype was sampled from an adult with an advanced solid tumor such as melanoma, head and neck, liver or kidney cancer. V gene TRBV10-3 combines with J gene TRBJ1-2; D unresolved. CDR3: CAIRVGGNGYTF. CDR3 coding DNA: TGTGCCATCAGGGTAGGCGGGAATGGCTACACCTTC.